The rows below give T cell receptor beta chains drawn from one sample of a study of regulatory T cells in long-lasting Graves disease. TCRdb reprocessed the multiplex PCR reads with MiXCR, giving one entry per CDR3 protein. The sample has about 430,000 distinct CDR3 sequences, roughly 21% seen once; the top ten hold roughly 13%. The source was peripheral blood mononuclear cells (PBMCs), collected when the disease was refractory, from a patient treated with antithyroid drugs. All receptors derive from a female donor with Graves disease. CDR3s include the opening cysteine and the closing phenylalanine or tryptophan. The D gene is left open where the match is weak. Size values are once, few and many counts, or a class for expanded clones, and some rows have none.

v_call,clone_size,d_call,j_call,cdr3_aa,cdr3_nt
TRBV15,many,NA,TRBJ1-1,CATTQEPSSSTEAFF,TGTGCCACCACCCAAGAACCCTCCAGTTCGACTGAAGCTTTCTTT
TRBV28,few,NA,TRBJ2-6,CASREEVGDSGANVLTF,TGTGCCAGCAGGGAAGAGGTCGGGGACTCTGGGGCCAACGTCCTGACTTTC
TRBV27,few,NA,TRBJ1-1,CASSLSSADYWVAEAFF,TGTGCCAGCAGTTTATCGTCCGCGGATTATTGGGTTGCTGAAGCTTTCTTT
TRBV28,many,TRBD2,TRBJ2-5,CASRADSGRLGTQYF,TGTGCCTCCCGAGCAGATAGCGGGAGGCTTGGAACCCAGTACTTC
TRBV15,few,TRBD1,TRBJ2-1,CATSRDPGGYNEQFF,TGTGCCACCAGCAGAGATCCAGGGGGCTACAATGAGCAGTTCTTC
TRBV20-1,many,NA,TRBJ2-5,CSASLSVQETQYF,TGCAGTGCTAGTCTGTCGGTCCAAGAGACCCAGTACTTC
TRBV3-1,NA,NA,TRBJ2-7,CASSQEPPGTKSSYEQYF,TGTGCCAGCAGCCAAGAGCCCCCCGGGACAAAGAGCTCCTACGAGCAGTACTTC
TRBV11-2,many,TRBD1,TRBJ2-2,CASSLWDRNPGELFF,TGTGCCAGCAGCTTATGGGACAGGAACCCCGGGGAGCTGTTTTTT
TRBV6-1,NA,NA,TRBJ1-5,CASTGFGNQPQHF,TGTGCCAGCACAGGGTTCGGCAATCAGCCCCAGCATTTT
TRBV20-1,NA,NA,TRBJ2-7,CSAGISRPYEQYF,TGCAGTGCTGGGATCTCCCGCCCCTACGAGCAGTACTTC
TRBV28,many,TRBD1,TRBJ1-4,CASSLGTGGSEKLFF,TGTGCCAGCAGTTTGGGGACAGGGGGAAGTGAAAAACTGTTTTTT
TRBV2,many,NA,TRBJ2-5,CASSEAKQQETQYF,TGTGCCAGCAGTGAAGCGAAGCAGCAAGAGACCCAGTACTTC
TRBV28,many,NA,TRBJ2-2,CATLGGAANTGELFF,TGTGCCACCTTAGGGGGGGCGGCGAACACCGGGGAGCTGTTTTTT
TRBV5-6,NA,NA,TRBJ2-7,CASSGRGGMQYF,TGTGCCAGCAGCGGACGAGGAGGGATGCAGTACTTC
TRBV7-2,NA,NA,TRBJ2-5,CASSSPGLQETQYF,TGTGCCAGCAGCTCGCCGGGACTCCAAGAGACCCAGTACTTC
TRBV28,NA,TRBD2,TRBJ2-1,CASSPHLAGGYYNEQFF,TGTGCCAGCAGTCCACATTTAGCGGGAGGGTACTACAATGAGCAGTTCTTC
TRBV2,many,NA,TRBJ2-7,CALSGVPTYEQYF,TGTGCCTTATCGGGGGTCCCAACCTACGAGCAGTACTTC
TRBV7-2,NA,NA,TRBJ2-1,CASSSRAGPSYNEQFF,TGTGCCAGCAGCTCCCGGGCGGGGCCATCCTACAATGAGCAGTTCTTC
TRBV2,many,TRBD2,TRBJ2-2,CASHVRLANTGELFF,TGTGCCAGCCACGTTCGACTAGCAAACACCGGGGAGCTGTTTTTT
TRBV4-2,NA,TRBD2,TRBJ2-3,CASSQEERTSGSVPQYF,TGTGCCAGCAGCCAAGAAGAGAGGACTAGCGGGAGCGTGCCGCAGTATTTT
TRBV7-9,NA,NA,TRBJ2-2,CASSFQAGIGELFF,TGTGCCAGCAGCTTCCAGGCGGGTATTGGGGAGCTGTTTTTT
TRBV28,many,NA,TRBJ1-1,CASSPRGETNTEAFF,TGTGCCAGCAGTCCTCGGGGGGAGACGAACACTGAAGCTTTCTTT
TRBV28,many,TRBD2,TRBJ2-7,CASSRAGVYEQYF,TGTGCCAGCAGCCGGGCGGGGGTCTACGAGCAGTACTTC
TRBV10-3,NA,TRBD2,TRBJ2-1,CAITGGGVAGEDEQFF,TGTGCCATCACCGGTGGGGGGGTAGCGGGAGAAGATGAGCAGTTCTTC
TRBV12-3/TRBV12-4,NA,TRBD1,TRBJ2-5,CASSLSDRVFQETQYF,TGTGCCAGCAGTTTAAGTGACAGGGTTTTTCAAGAGACCCAGTACTTC
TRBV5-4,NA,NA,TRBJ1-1,CASSLGDGTEAFF,TGTGCCAGCAGCCTCGGGGACGGTACTGAAGCTTTCTTT
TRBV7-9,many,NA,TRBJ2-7,CASSFGWGGYEQYF,TGTGCCAGCAGCTTCGGGTGGGGTGGGTACGAGCAGTACTTC
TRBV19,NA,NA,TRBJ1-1,CASSKVPETEAFF,TGTGCCAGTAGTAAGGTCCCAGAGACTGAAGCTTTCTTT
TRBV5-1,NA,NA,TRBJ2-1,CASSADPGGEQFF,TGCGCCAGCAGCGCAGACCCGGGCGGTGAGCAGTTCTTC
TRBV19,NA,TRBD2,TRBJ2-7,CASRQTSVAYEQYF,TGTGCCAGTAGACAGACTAGCGTTGCCTACGAGCAGTACTTC
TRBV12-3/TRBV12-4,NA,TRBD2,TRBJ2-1,CASSPSTSGRGNEQFF,TGTGCCAGCAGTCCTTCGACTAGCGGGAGGGGCAATGAGCAGTTCTTC
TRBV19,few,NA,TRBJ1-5,CATCPGDQPQHF,TGTGCCACCTGCCCAGGGGATCAGCCCCAGCATTTT
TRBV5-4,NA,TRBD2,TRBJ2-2,CASRLESSGLTGELFF,TGTGCCAGCAGATTGGAATCTAGCGGGCTCACCGGGGAGCTGTTTTTT
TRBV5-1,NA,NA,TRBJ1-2,CASSLAGGTSHGYTF,TGCGCCAGCAGCTTGGCCGGGGGAACTTCTCATGGCTACACCTTC
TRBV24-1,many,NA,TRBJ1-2,CATSDGAGDGYTF,TGTGCCACCAGTGATGGGGCAGGGGATGGCTACACCTTC
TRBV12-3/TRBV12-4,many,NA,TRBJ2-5,CASSDRLSETQYF,TGTGCCAGCAGCGACAGGCTATCCGAGACCCAGTACTTC
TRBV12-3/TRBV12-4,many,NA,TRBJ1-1,CASSWGGTEAFF,TGTGCCAGCAGCTGGGGGGGCACTGAAGCTTTCTTT
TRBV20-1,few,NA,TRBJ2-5,CSAVDSGSRETQYF,TGCAGTGCTGTCGACAGTGGCAGTAGGGAGACCCAGTACTTC
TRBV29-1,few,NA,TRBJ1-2,CSVEDPRSNSYGYTF,TGCAGCGTTGAAGATCCTCGATCCAATTCCTATGGCTACACCTTC
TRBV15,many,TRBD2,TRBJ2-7,CATSRLLAGAHYEQYF,TGTGCCACCAGCAGACTACTAGCGGGAGCTCACTACGAGCAGTACTTC
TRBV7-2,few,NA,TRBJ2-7,CASSDPPGYEQYF,TGTGCCAGCAGCGATCCACCTGGGTACGAGCAGTACTTC